This TCR beta chain derives from a study of post-analysis software for immune sequencing data. Across the study: Both relapsing-remitting and secondary progressive multiple sclerosis featured among the disease courses, as did progressive-relapsing multiple sclerosis. Study-wide findings and caveats: By F measure, samples from a shared preparation batch strongly co-clustered. Those with multiple sclerosis, the patient group, showed significantly lower normalized Chao1 diversity than controls. Four to six TRBV segments, including TRBV5-6, TRBV5-1 and TRBV20-1, were more frequent in patients than controls.

The CDR3 is 13 residues long. V was shortened by 7 bases and J by 10 bases, with 17 bases between the two germline ends. Germline lookup yields CDR1 MRHNA and CDR2 SNTAGT. Regarding this clonotype: Its antigen is still unknown.

Sequencing libraries made from TCR beta cDNA carried unique molecular identifiers. Researchers reported a few hundred thousand cDNA molecules coming from about 0.98 to 11 million T cells. TCRdb independently ran MiXCR on the PCR reads; one entry per CDR3 protein. The repertoire holds 400,000 to 500,000 distinct CDR3 sequences, with less than 40% as singletons. The source is a girl aged 2 to 10 with multiple sclerosis. Sample: blood. The gene calls are TRBV6-4 and TRBJ2-1; tentatively, D is TRBD1 (5 bases). CDR3 nucleotide sequence: TGTGCCAGCACTGATTCCTCATCAGGGGAGCAGTTCTTC. It encodes CASTDSSSGEQFF.